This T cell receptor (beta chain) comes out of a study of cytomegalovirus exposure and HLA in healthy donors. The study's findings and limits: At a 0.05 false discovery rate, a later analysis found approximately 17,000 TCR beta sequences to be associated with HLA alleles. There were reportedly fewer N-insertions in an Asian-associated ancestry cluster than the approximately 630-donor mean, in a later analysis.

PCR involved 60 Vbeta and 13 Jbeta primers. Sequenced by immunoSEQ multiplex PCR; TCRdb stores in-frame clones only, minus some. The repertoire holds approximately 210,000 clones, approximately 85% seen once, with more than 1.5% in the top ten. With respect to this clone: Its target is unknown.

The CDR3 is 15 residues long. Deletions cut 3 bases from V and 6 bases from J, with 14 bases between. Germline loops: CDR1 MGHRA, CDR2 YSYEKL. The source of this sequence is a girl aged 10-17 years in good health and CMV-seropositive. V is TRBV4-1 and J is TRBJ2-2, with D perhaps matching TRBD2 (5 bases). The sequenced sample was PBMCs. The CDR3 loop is CASSQFYGSSGELFF. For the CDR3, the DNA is TGCGCCAGCAGCCAGTTCTATGGGAGCTCCGGGGAGCTGTTTTTT.